Given below is one T cell receptor beta chain in context. Its antigen is not identified. The TCR beta cDNA libraries contained unique molecular identifiers. Researchers reported 400,000 to 550,000 cDNA molecules coming from around 1 to 10 million T cells. TCRdb fed the PCR reads into MiXCR, producing one record per CDR3 protein. Among about 820,000 distinct CDR3 sequences listed, 53% were seen once. This sample is drawn from a study of post-analysis software for immune sequencing data. CDR3 size: 16 residues. Study conclusions and caveats: Higher frequency in patients than in controls was seen for roughly 5 TRBV segments, with TRBV5-6, TRBV5-1 and TRBV20-1 among them.

The rearrangement links TRBV12-3 or TRBV12-4 to TRBJ2-5; possible D gene TRBD1, 5 bases. With the DNA end fitting TRBJ2-7 better, the J assignment may be wrong. This TCR was recovered from a girl aged 10 to 17 with multiple sclerosis. Sequencing used blood. In DNA form, the CDR3 reads TGTGCCAGCAGTTTAGCGCCCCCAGGAAGGGGTTACGAGCAGTACTTC. It specifies CASSLAPPGRGYEQYF.